The present TCR beta chain was sequenced within a study of cytomegalovirus exposure and HLA in healthy donors. Study-level points and caveats: Analysis performed later found more than 15,000 TCR beta sequences associated with HLA alleles at 0.05 false discovery rate.

PCR involved 60 Vbeta and 13 Jbeta primers. Method: immunoSEQ multiplex PCR; TCRdb's copy keeps in-frame clones and lacks some. The top ten clones hold under 6% of a sample with over 150,000 clones, approximately 80% of them seen once. With regard to this clone: The target antigen is unknown.

This CDR3 has 12 residues. The V end was cut by 9 bases, the J end by 4 bases, with 12 bases between. Germline CDR1 LNHDA, CDR2 SQIVND (reference sequence). V usage is TRBV19 and J usage is TRBJ1-1; the D gene is possibly TRBD1 (5 bases). This receptor was obtained from a man younger than 40 in good health and CMV-seronegative. Sequenced material: PBMCs. This CDR3 reads CASGRGATEAFF. CDR3 coding DNA: TGTGCCAGCGGACGTGGGGCCACTGAAGCTTTCTTT.